What follows are 4 T cell receptor beta chains derived from one specimen sequenced in a study of response to subunit inactivated influenza vaccine. MiXCR was run by TCRdb on the RT-PCR reads, yielding one entry per CDR3 protein. The sample lists over 800,000 distinct CDR3 sequences, 21% occurring once. The input for sequencing was PBMCs from blood, taken roughly 5 days after vaccination. The receptors here all came from a man aged 50 or older who received an inactivated influenza vaccine.

This clonotype was detected a few times. At one end the junction does not follow the germline gene, possibly because of a read error. The chain carries TRBV6-1 and TRBJ1-2; D is possibly TRBD1 (6 bases). This CDR3 comprises 12 residues. Germline CDR1 reads MNHNS; CDR2 reads SASEGT. As DNA, the CDR3 is TGTGCCAGCGACCTGAGTGGAACAGGGTTCTTCTTC. The encoded protein is CASDLSGTGFFF.

The J gene is TRBJ2-1, the V gene TRBV9; 7 positions match TRBD2. The ends lost 0 bases at V and 2 bases at J; junction bases unmatched: 2. Germline-derived CDR1 and CDR2 are SGDLS and YYNGEE. The CDR3 consists of 15 residues. CDR3: CASSVVAGPYNEQFF. CDR3 bases: TGTGCCAGCAGCGTAGTAGCGGGTCCCTACAATGAGCAGTTCTTC.

The V and J genes are TRBV7-2 and TRBJ2-7, with 11 bases aligning to TRBD2. Germline CDR1 SGHTA, CDR2 FQGNSA. CDR3 length: 16 residues. With V trimmed by 0 bases and J by 6 bases, 7 bases remained unmatched. DNA of the CDR3: TGTGCCAGCAGCTTAGCACGTCTAGCGGGAGGAGGCGAGCAGTACTTC. This sequence encodes CASSLARLAGGGEQYF.

This clonotype was seen only a few times. This chain uses TRBV6-1 with TRBJ2-5, with D possibly TRBD2 on 5 matching bases. The germline V gene encodes CDR1 MNHNS and CDR2 SASEGT. Trimming cost V 11 bases and J 2 bases, with 15 bases left between them. This CDR3 has 13 residues. The CDR3 coding sequence is TGTGCCGGGTCGTCGGGGTATCAAGAGACCCAGTACTTC. It specifies CAGSSGYQETQYF.